One and the same sample provided the 6 T cell receptor beta chains below, sequenced in a study of cytomegalovirus exposure and HLA in healthy donors. The PCR ran on 60 Vbeta and 13 Jbeta primers. Using immunoSEQ multiplex PCR, the repertoire was profiled, and TCRdb retains in-frame clones only, with some absent. In the table there are about 170,000 clones, 85% of which are singletons. What was sequenced was PBMCs. These receptors all stem from a boy aged 2 to 10 in good health and CMV-seronegative.

The rearrangement links TRBV19 to TRBJ2-1; 8 nucleotides agree with TRBD1. This CDR3 spans 16 amino acids. The J segment lost 3 bases and the V segment lost 5 bases, leaving 9 bases of the junction unmatched. Germline CDR1 is LNHDA and CDR2 is SQIVND (reference sequence). The CDR3 region has the DNA TGTGCCAGTAGTCCCTCCGGGACAGGTCTCTACAATGAGCAGTTCTTC. Protein sequence: CASSPSGTGLYNEQFF.

The chain links TRBV11-2 to TRBJ1-1; D remains unclear. Germline assignment: CDR1 SGHAT and CDR2 FQNNGV. The CDR3 consists of 15 residues. Trimming left V 1 base short and J 5 bases short, with 14 bases between. The CDR3 DNA follows: TGTGCCAGCAGCTTAGGCGCCGAGGGTTGGACTGAAGCTTTCTTT. Protein product: CASSLGAEGWTEAFF.

The V gene is TRBV27, the J gene TRBJ2-1; unclear D gene. This CDR3 is built from 14 residues. Trimming shortened V by 8 bases and J by 0 bases, and 11 bases separated the two germline ends. Germline lookup yields CDR1 MNHEY and CDR2 SMNVEV (reference sequence). This CDR3 reads CASRSPSSYNEQFF. The CDR3 DNA sequence: TGTGCCAGCCGAAGCCCGAGCTCCTACAATGAGCAGTTCTTC.

The chain joins TRBV18 to TRBJ2-7; D is possibly TRBD2 (5 bases). The CDR3 length is 13 residues. Germline-derived CDR1 and CDR2 are KGHSH and LQKENI. V was pared by 0 bases and J by 7 bases, with 10 bases between. Here the CDR3 DNA reads TGTGCCAGCTCACCACCGATCCGGGGAGAGCAGTACTTC. Translating it yields CASSPPIRGEQYF.

The rearrangement joins TRBV5-6 to TRBJ2-7; tentatively, D is TRBD2 (5 bases). V was trimmed by 4 bases and J by 7 bases, leaving 15 bases between them. Per the germline V gene, CDR1 is SGHDT and CDR2 is YYEEEE. The length of the CDR3 is 13 residues. The CDR3 region is CASSDGYRREQYF. Here the CDR3 DNA reads TGTGCCAGCAGCGATGGGTACCGGAGGGAGCAGTACTTC.

The rearrangement uses TRBV10-2 and TRBJ1-4; tentatively, D is TRBD1 (5 bases). The CDR3 consists of 14 residues. Trimming cost V 7 bases and J 7 bases, with 16 bases left between them. The germline V gene encodes CDR1 WSHSY and CDR2 SAAADI. CDR3 in amino acids: CASIRDSVREKLFF. The CDR3 DNA reads as TGCGCCAGCATCCGCGACAGTGTGCGTGAAAAACTGTTTTTT.